Each of the 32 T cell receptor beta chains below was sequenced from the same sample in a study of blood T cell repertoires in COVID-19 (dated by TCRdb to about 2020). Libraries were built with the immunoSEQ multiplex PCR assay. TCRdb stores this immuneACCESS table with in-frame sequences only. Part of the clones is absent; in the studies checked, under half of the shortfall reflects unresolved V genes, and no reason is known for the rest. Within this sample are roughly 190,000 clones, with 80% of them counted one time only. Of the sample, around 6.9% falls within the top ten clones. The material sequenced was peripheral blood. All receptors come from a man aged 60 to 69 with acute or convalescent COVID-19.

The chain carries TRBV6-2 or TRBV6-3 and TRBJ2-3, with 10 bases that match TRBD1. V lost 7 bases, J lost 3 bases, and 10 bases stayed unmatched. Germline assignment: CDR1 MNHEY and CDR2 SVGEGT. The CDR3 is 16 residues long. The CDR3 nucleotides read TGTGCCAGCACCCCGCCGGGACAGGGGACGACAGATACGCAGTATTTT. Translation gives CASTPPGQGTTDTQYF.

The V gene is TRBV6-6, the J gene TRBJ2-3, with a weak D call TRBD1 (6 bases). Trimming took off 8 bases at V and 0 bases at J, with 9 bases between the two ends. The CDR3 extends over 13 amino acids. Per the germline V gene, CDR1 is MNHNY and CDR2 is SVGAGI (reference sequence). CDR3 loop: CASEGTSTDTQYF. CDR3 in DNA: TGTGCCAGCGAGGGGACAAGCACAGATACGCAGTATTTT.

The J gene is TRBJ2-3, the V gene TRBV4-3, with 7 positions matching TRBD1. Trimming took 4 bases from V and 3 from J; bases not matched to a gene: 7. The CDR3 is 15 amino acids. CDR1 and CDR2 (germline): LGHNA, YSLEER. CDR3 bases: TGCGCCAGCAGCCGGGACAGAGGGGGTACAGATACGCAGTATTTT. As protein: CASSRDRGGTDTQYF.

The V and J genes are TRBV4-2 and TRBJ2-7, with D possibly being TRBD2 (6 bases). The ends were cut back, 4 bases at V and 0 bases at J, with 13 bases in the middle. The CDR3 totals 15 residues. The V gene's germline CDR1 is LGHNA and CDR2 YNFKEQ. CDR3 nucleotides: TGTGCCAGCAGCCGCGGGACCACAAACTCCTACGAGCAGTACTTC. This translates into CASSRGTTNSYEQYF.

The V call is TRBV7-2, the J call TRBJ2-5, with 11 bases fitting TRBD2. Germline CDR1 SGHTA, CDR2 FQGNSA. The CDR3 contains 18 residues. J gave up 4 bases and V 3 bases, and 13 bases lay outside the gene matches. The CDR3 region has the DNA TGTGCCAGCAGCTTCGGTGGACTAGCGGGTATCGGGGGAGAGACCCAGTACTTC. The encoded protein is CASSFGGLAGIGGETQYF.

This clone was picked up one time. V and J are TRBV9 and TRBJ1-5; 12 nucleotides line up with TRBD1. J was trimmed by 7 bases and V by 4 bases; bases with no gene match: 9. The germline V gene has CDR1 SGDLS and CDR2 YYNGEE. CDR3 length: 16 residues. CDR3 nucleotides: TGTGCCAGCAGCCATGCCGGGACAGGGGGCGACCAGCCCCAGCATTTT. Its translation is CASSHAGTGGDQPQHF.

The rearrangement links TRBV5-1 to TRBJ2-4, with TRBD1 as a possible D gene (6 bases). Between the trimmed V and J ends, which lost 5 bases and 5 bases, there was a span of 14 bases. The CDR3 extends over 14 amino acids. Germline V gene lookup returns CDR1 SGHRS and CDR2 YFSETQ. The CDR3 bases are TGCGCCAGCAGTTTACAAGGACAGCAAAACATTCAGTACTTC. Translation gives CASSLQGQQNIQYF.

V is TRBV18 and J is TRBJ2-3, with D tentatively TRBD2 (7 bases). Trimming left V 2 bases short and J 1 base short, with 10 bases between. CDR1 is KGHSH and CDR2 is LQKENI in the germline V gene. The CDR3 has 15 amino acids. The CDR3 spells CASSPWGGGTDTQYF. CDR3 coding DNA: TGTGCCAGCTCACCATGGGGGGGCGGCACAGATACGCAGTATTTT.

The rearrangement links TRBV5-1 to TRBJ2-3, with 9 bases lining up with TRBD2. The germline V gene has CDR1 SGHRS and CDR2 YFSETQ. With V trimmed by 0 bases and J by 1 base, 12 bases remained unmatched. This CDR3 has 19 residues. CDR3 DNA: TGCGCCAGCAGCTTGGCTACCCAGGGGGGACTAGCCGGCACAGATACGCAGTATTTT. Translating it yields CASSLATQGGLAGTDTQYF.

This rearrangement joins TRBV5-8 to TRBJ1-5; 8 nucleotides align to TRBD1. CDR1 SGHTS and CDR2 YDEGEE come from the germline V gene. V shed 0 bases and J 4 bases; nucleotides not matched to a gene: 3. CDR3 length equals 15 residues. The CDR3 sequence is CASSLVYRGNQPQHF. The DNA for the CDR3 is TGTGCCAGCAGCTTGGTATACAGGGGGAATCAGCCCCAGCATTTT.

The chain has TRBV27 and TRBJ2-1; 12 bases match TRBD2. Per germline, CDR1 MNHEY and CDR2 SMNVEV (reference sequence). The CDR3 is 15 residues long. The V segment lost 7 bases and the J segment 9 bases; nucleotides outside the gene matches: 10. This CDR3 reads CASNSGLAGSGEQFF. CDR3 DNA: TGTGCCAGCAATTCCGGACTAGCGGGAAGTGGTGAGCAGTTCTTC.

This rearrangement joins TRBV6-5 to TRBJ1-6, with TRBD1 matching 8 bases. CDR1 MNHEY and CDR2 SVGAGI come from the germline V gene. The CDR3 is made up of 15 amino acids. V lost 6 bases and J lost 5; bases outside the gene matches: 6. CDR3: CASRSGTGNNSPLHF. The CDR3, as DNA: TGTGCCAGCAGATCTGGGACAGGAAATAATTCACCCCTCCACTTT.

V is TRBV5-4 and J is TRBJ1-4; 7 bases are shared with TRBD1. The length of the CDR3 is 14 residues. CDR1 SGHNT and CDR2 YYREEE come from the germline V gene (reference sequence). After removal of 3 bases from V and 2 bases from J, the junction contained 1 base not matched to a gene. CDR3 sequence reads: CASSSGGTNEKLFF. The CDR3 bases are TGTGCCAGCAGCTCAGGGGGGACTAATGAAAAACTGTTTTTT.

CDR3 sequence (DNA): TGTGCCAGCAGCGACCAACTAGCGGGAGTAAACGAGCAGTACTTC. It is translated as CASSDQLAGVNEQYF. The rearrangement links TRBV2 to TRBJ2-7, with TRBD2 identical over 11 bases. The CDR3 consists of 15 residues. With 6 bases clipped from V and 5 bases from J, the junction kept 9 bases outside the gene matches. Germline CDR1 is SNHLY and CDR2 is FYNNEI.

The rearrangement uses TRBV3-1 (or the pseudogene TRBV3-2) and TRBJ1-2; a weak D match, TRBD1 (5 bases). Germline V gene lookup returns CDR1 LGHDT and CDR2 YNNKEL (reference sequence). Trimming left V 0 bases short and J 7 bases short, with 15 bases between. This CDR3 comprises 15 residues. CDR3 nucleotide sequence: TGTGCCAGCAGCCAAGATAGAGCGGGAGGGACTGGCTACACCTTC. It translates to CASSQDRAGGTGYTF.

V usage is TRBV7-9 and J usage is TRBJ1-2; 7 nucleotides align to TRBD1. The CDR3 contains 16 residues. Germline V lookup: CDR1 SEHNR, CDR2 FQNEAQ (reference sequence). V lost 5 bases, J lost 0 bases, and 9 bases stayed unmatched. The CDR3 spells CASSQGGGPANYGYTF. In DNA, the CDR3 is TGTGCCAGCAGCCAGGGGGGAGGTCCAGCTAACTATGGCTACACCTTC.

V usage is TRBV5-1 and J usage is TRBJ2-3; 8 positions agree with TRBD2. This CDR3 contains 15 residues. CDR1 and CDR2 from the germline V gene are SGHRS and YFSETQ. V gave up 5 bases and J gave up 2 bases; unmatched junction bases: 7. CDR3 DNA: TGCGCCAGCAGACTAGCGGAGGCCCCCACAGATACGCAGTATTTT. Its translation is CASRLAEAPTDTQYF. Supplemented by reference TRBV5-1 and TRBJ2-3, the full variable domain reads KAGVTQTPRYLIKTRGQQVTLSCSPISGHRSVSWYQQTPGQGLQFLFEYFSETQRNKGNFPGRFSGRQFSNSRSEMNVSTLELGDSALYLCASRLAEAPTDTQYFGPGTRLTVL.

This chain joins TRBV10-3 and TRBJ1-3; 11 positions match TRBD1. CDR3 length: 16 amino acids. The germline CDR1 and CDR2 sequences are ENHRY and SYGVKD. Trimming cost V 6 bases and J 0 bases; bases outside gene matches: 4. The CDR3 reads CAISSGTGGSGNTIYF. Written as DNA, the CDR3 is TGTGCCATCAGCTCCGGGACAGGGGGCTCTGGAAACACCATATATTTT.

The chain employs TRBV3-1 (or the pseudogene TRBV3-2) and TRBJ2-7; 7 positions match TRBD2. Germline CDR1 is LGHDT and CDR2 is YNNKEL (reference sequence). The CDR3 extends over 14 amino acids. V shed 1 base and J 3 bases; nucleotides not matched to a gene: 3. The CDR3 loop reads CASSQGLAVYEQYF. The CDR3 DNA sequence: TGTGCCAGCAGCCAAGGACTAGCAGTCTACGAGCAGTACTTC.

The chain joins TRBV6-5 to TRBJ1-2, with TRBD1 identical over 7 bases. The CDR3 is 14 amino acids. The germline gives CDR1 MNHEY, CDR2 SVGAGI. V lost 6 bases to trimming and J lost 4 bases; unmatched junction nucleotides: 8. CDR3 nucleotide sequence: TGTGCCAGCAGCCTGGGGGACAGTCCCTATGGCTACACCTTC. This gives the protein CASSLGDSPYGYTF.

This rearrangement joins TRBV27 to TRBJ2-7; 15 nucleotides align to TRBD2. The V segment lost 1 base and the J segment 7 bases; nucleotides outside the gene matches: 8. Germline V gene lookup returns CDR1 MNHEY and CDR2 SMNVEV (reference sequence). The CDR3 sequence is 17 residues long. CDR3 loop: CASSLWSGTSGRREQYF. The CDR3 coding sequence is TGTGCCAGCAGTTTATGGAGCGGGACTAGCGGGAGGAGGGAGCAGTACTTC.

This clone was counted only a few times. The CDR3 DNA follows: TGTGCCAGCAGCCGCGGGGTAGCGGCCTACTCCTACGAGCAGTACTTC. Protein product: CASSRGVAAYSYEQYF. This chain joins TRBV5-6 and TRBJ2-7; possibly TRBD2 for D (6 bases). Germline CDR1 reads SGHDT; CDR2 reads YYEEEE. The V gene lost 4 bases and the J gene lost 0 bases, with 17 bases spanning the gap. This CDR3 spans 16 amino acids.

The chain joins TRBV4-1 to TRBJ1-1, with 8 bases that match TRBD1. V gave up 4 bases and J gave up 3 bases; unmatched junction bases: 19. Germline loops: CDR1 MGHRA, CDR2 YSYEKL. The CDR3 runs to 19 residues. In nucleotides, the CDR3 is TGCGCCAGCAGCCCCAAATTTGGGCCGGGGGGACAGGTCTACACTGAAGCTTTCTTT. Translation: CASSPKFGPGGQVYTEAFF.

The chain joins TRBV4-2 to TRBJ1-5, with no clear D. Germline V gene sequence: CDR1 LGHNA, CDR2 YNFKEQ. The CDR3 extends over 13 amino acids. V lost 4 bases to trimming and J lost 5 bases, with 9 bases between them. The CDR3 reads CASSPLTDQPQHF. The CDR3 DNA follows: TGTGCCAGCAGCCCTCTCACTGATCAGCCCCAGCATTTT.

The rearrangement uses TRBV27 and TRBJ1-2; 12 nucleotides line up with TRBD1. CDR3 length: 13 amino acids. CDR1 is MNHEY and CDR2 is SMNVEV in the germline V gene (reference sequence). J lost 7 bases, V lost 4 bases, and 1 base had no gene match. The CDR3 bases are TGTGCCAGCAGTTCGGGACAGGGGGCTGGCTACACCTTC. Translation: CASSSGQGAGYTF.

The chain joins TRBV11-2 to TRBJ2-1, with D perhaps TRBD2 (5 bases). V lost 4 bases, J lost 7 bases, and 11 bases lay in between. The CDR3 extends over 13 amino acids. Per germline, CDR1 SGHAT and CDR2 FQNNGV. In DNA, the CDR3 is TGTGCCAGCAGCTACTACTCGGGGAATGAGCAGTTCTTC. Protein product: CASSYYSGNEQFF. Full variable domain (missing parts from reference TRBV11-2 and TRBJ2-1): EAGVAQSPRYKIIEKRQSVAFWCNPISGHATLYWYQQILGQGPKLLIQFQNNGVVDDSQLPKDRFSAERLKGVDSTLKIQPAKLEDSAVYLCASSYYSGNEQFFGPGTRLTVL.

The V call is TRBV12-3 or TRBV12-4, the J call TRBJ1-1; the D gene is possibly TRBD1 (5 bases). The ends were cut back, 1 base at V and 7 bases at J, with 10 bases in the middle. CDR3 length: 13 residues. CDR3 coding DNA: TGTGCCAGCAGTTTAGGCGGGGGGGTTGAAGCTTTCTTT. The encoded protein is CASSLGGGVEAFF.

This clone has a handful of counts. The chain couples TRBV28 to TRBJ1-2, with D unresolved. This CDR3 is 15 amino acids long. Between the trimmed V and J ends, which lost 9 bases and 0 bases, there was a span of 17 bases. Germline V lookup: CDR1 MDHEN, CDR2 SYDVKM. This CDR3 reads CASDTNRPANYGYTF. The CDR3 DNA is TGTGCCAGTGATACAAACAGACCTGCTAACTATGGCTACACCTTC.

The chain carries TRBV14 and TRBJ1-4; D uncertain. V was shortened by 5 bases and J by 7 bases, with 11 bases between the two germline ends. Germline-derived CDR1 and CDR2 are SGHDN and FVKESK. The CDR3 has 13 residues. CDR3 loop: CASSRGFTEKLFF. Written as DNA, the CDR3 is TGTGCCAGCAGCAGAGGGTTTACTGAAAAACTGTTTTTT.

A note on this clone: Other DNA sequences in this specimen translate into the identical CDR3. This chain links TRBV12-5 with TRBJ1-3, with D unclear. The CDR3 runs to 14 residues. The V end was cut by 5 bases, the J end by 0 bases, with 8 bases between. Germline CDR1 LGHNT, CDR2 FRNRAP. The CDR3 here is CASGLGSSGNTIYF. CDR3 bases: TGTGCTAGTGGTCTCGGGTCCTCTGGAAACACCATATATTTT.

V and J are TRBV6-5 and TRBJ1-4, with D possibly TRBD1 on 5 matching bases. V was clipped by 2 bases and J by 7 bases, with 14 bases between them. There are 15 residues in the CDR3. The germline V gene has CDR1 MNHEY and CDR2 SVGAGI. In DNA form, the CDR3 reads TGTGCCAGCAGTTACGGCGGGGCCCTAGGTGAAAAACTGTTTTTT. Its protein is CASSYGGALGEKLFF.

This clone has just a few counts. The chain carries TRBV19 and TRBJ1-5; maybe TRBD1 (6 bases). The CDR3 has 15 residues. From germline, CDR1 is LNHDA and CDR2 SQIVND (reference sequence). Trimming took off 6 bases at V and 0 bases at J, with 12 bases between the two ends. CDR3 DNA sequence: TGTGCCAGTAGGAACGACAGGTATAGCAATCAGCCCCAGCATTTT. It encodes CASRNDRYSNQPQHF.